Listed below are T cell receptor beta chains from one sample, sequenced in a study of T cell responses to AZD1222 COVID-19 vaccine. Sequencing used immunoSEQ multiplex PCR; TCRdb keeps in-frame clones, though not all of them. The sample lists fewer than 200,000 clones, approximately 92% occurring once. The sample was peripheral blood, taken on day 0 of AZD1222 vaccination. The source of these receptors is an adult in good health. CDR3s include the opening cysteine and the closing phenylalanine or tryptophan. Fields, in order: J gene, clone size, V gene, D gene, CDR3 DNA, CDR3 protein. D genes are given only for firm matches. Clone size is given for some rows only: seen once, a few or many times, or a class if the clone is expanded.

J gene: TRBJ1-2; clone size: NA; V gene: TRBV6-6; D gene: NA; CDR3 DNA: TGTGCCAGCAGTTCGGGGGCGGACTATGGCTACACCTTC; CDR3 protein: CASSSGADYGYTF
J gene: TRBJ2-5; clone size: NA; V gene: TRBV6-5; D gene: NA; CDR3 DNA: TGTGCCAGCAGTTACTCGGAGGACTTCCCTGTTTACTTC; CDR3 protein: CASSYSEDFPVYF
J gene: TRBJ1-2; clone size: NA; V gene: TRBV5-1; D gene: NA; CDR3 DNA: TGCGCCAGCAGCTTGGAGGCAGCAGTTAACTATGGCTACACCTTC; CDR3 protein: CASSLEAAVNYGYTF
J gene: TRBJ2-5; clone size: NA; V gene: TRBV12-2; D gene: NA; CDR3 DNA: TGTGCAAGTCGCTTAGGAGATTTCGGGACAAAAGAGACCCAGTACTTC; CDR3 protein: CASRLGDFGTKETQYF
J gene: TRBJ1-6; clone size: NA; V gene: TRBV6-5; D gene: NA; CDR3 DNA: TGTGCCAGCAGCCCGGGACTCCAGAATTCACCCCTCCACTTT; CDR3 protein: CASSPGLQNSPLHF
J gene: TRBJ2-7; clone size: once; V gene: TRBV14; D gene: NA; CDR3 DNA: TGTGCCAGCAGCCAAGAAGGGGGTGTGTACGAGCAGTACTTC; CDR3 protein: CASSQEGGVYEQYF
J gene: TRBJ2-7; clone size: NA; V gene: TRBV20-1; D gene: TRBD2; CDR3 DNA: TGCAGTGCTAGTCCTAGCGGGGGATTTGGCGAGCAGTACTTC; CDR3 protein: CSASPSGGFGEQYF
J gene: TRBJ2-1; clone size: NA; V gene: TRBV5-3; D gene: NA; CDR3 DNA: TGTGCCAGAAGCTTGGACCTGTTGACCGGCTTGATTCGAAGGAGCTCCTACAATGAGCAGTTCTTC; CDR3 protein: CARSLDLLTGLIRRSSYNEQFF
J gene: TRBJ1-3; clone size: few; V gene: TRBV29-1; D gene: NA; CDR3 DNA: TGCAGCGTTGAATTTAGCACTGGAAACACCATATATTTT; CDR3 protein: CSVEFSTGNTIYF
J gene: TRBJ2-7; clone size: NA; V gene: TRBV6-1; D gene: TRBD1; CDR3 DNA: TGTGCCAGCAGTGAAGCGGGGACAGGCTACGAGCAGTACTTC; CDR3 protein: CASSEAGTGYEQYF
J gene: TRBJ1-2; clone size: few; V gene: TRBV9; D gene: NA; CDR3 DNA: TGTGCCAGCAGCGTAGGGGGGGGCACCTATGGCTACACCTTC; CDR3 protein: CASSVGGGTYGYTF
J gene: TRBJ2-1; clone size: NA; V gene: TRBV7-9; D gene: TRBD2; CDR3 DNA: TGTGCCAGCAGGGGGACTAGCGGGGCCTACAATGAGCAGTTCTTC; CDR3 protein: CASRGTSGAYNEQFF
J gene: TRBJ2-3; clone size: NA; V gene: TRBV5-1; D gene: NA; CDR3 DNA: TGCGCCAGCAGCTTCCTAGGCGGGGGCCTTAGCACAGATACGCAGTATTTT; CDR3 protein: CASSFLGGGLSTDTQYF
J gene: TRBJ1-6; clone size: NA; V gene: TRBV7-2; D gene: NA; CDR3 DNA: TGTGCCAGCAGCTTAGTGCTGGGTTTCAATTCACCCCTCCACTTT; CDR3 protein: CASSLVLGFNSPLHF